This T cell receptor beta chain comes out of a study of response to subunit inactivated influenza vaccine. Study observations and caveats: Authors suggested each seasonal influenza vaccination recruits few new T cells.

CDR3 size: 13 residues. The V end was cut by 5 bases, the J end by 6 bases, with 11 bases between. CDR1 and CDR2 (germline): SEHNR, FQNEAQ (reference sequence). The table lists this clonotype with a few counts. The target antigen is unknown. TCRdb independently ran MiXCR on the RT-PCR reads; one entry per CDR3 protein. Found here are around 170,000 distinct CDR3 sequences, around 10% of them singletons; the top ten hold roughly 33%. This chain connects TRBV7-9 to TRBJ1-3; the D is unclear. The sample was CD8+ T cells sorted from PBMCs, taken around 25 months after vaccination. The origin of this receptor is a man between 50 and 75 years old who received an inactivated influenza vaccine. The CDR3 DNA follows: TGTGCCAGCAGCCGAGGGTTTGAAAACACCATATATTTT. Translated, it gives CASSRGFENTIYF. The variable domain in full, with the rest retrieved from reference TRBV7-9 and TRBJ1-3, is DTGVSQNPRHKITKRGQNVTFRCDPISEHNRLYWYRQTLGQGPEFLTYFQNEAQLEKSRLLSDRFSAERPKGSFSTLEIQRTEQGDSAMYLCASSRGFENTIYFGEGSWLTVV.